Sequencing of this T cell receptor (beta chain) was carried out in a study of T cells in Graves' hyperthyroidism and ophthalmopathy. The study, taken as a whole, reports: Peripheral blood also featured most of the thyroid clonotypes expanded above 0.001.

Trimming at V came to 5 bases and at J to 5 bases, leaving 9 bases not matched to a gene. This CDR3 has 14 amino acids. CDR1 is SGHAT and CDR2 is FQDESV in the germline V gene (reference sequence). The table lists this clonotype with many counts. The antigen is unknown. The CDR3 regions of TCR beta were amplified from RNA transcripts. During a first-round RT-PCR of the TCR CDR3, the HTBI primer set was used. A single record per CDR3 protein comes from TCRdb applying MiXCR to the multiplex PCR reads. The profile shows about half a million distinct CDR3 sequences, about 20% of them singletons. This rearrangement joins TRBV11-1 to TRBJ2-7, with 7 bases lining up with TRBD2. Sequenced material: blood. The origin of this receptor is a woman in her sixties or seventies with Graves' ophthalmopathy. CDR3 coding DNA: TGTGCCAGCAGCCGCGGACTAGTCCCCCACGAGCAGTACTTC. Translating it yields CASSRGLVPHEQYF.